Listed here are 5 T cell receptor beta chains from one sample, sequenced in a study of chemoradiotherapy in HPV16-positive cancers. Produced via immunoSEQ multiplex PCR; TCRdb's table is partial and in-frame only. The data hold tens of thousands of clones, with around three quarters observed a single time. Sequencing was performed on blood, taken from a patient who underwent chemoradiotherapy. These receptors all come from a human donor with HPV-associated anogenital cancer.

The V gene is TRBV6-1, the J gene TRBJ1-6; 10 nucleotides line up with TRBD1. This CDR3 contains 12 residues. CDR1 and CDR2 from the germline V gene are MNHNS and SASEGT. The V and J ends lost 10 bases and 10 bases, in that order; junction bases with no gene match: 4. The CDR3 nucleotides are TGTGCCACGGGACAGGGGTCCTCACCCCTCCACTTT. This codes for CATGQGSSPLHF.

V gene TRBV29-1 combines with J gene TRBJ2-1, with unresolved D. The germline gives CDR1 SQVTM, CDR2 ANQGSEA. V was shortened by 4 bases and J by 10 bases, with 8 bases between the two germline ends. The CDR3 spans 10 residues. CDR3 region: CSVVEGEQFF. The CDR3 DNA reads TGCAGCGTTGTGGAAGGGGAGCAGTTCTTC.

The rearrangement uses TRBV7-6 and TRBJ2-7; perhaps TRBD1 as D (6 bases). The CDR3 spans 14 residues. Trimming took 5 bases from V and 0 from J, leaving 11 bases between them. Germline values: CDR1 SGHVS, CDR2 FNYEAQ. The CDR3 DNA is TGTGCCAGCAGCCCGCGGACAGTCTCCTACGAGCAGTACTTC. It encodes CASSPRTVSYEQYF.

The CDR3 nucleotides read TGTGCCAGCAGTCCGGACAGCCTTAGCAATCAGCCCCAGCATTTT. Translating it yields CASSPDSLSNQPQHF. The chain links TRBV2 to TRBJ1-5, with TRBD1 as a possible D gene (6 bases). Germline V gene lookup returns CDR1 SNHLY and CDR2 FYNNEI. The germline V and J ends were trimmed by 5 bases and 0 bases, with 11 bases remaining between them. The CDR3 spans 15 residues.

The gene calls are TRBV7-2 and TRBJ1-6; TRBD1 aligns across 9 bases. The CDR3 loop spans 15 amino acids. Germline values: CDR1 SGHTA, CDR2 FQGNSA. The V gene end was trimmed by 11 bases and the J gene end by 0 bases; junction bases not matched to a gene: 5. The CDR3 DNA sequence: TGTGCCGAGGGGACAGGGATCTCCTATAATTCACCCCTCCACTTT. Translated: CAEGTGISYNSPLHF. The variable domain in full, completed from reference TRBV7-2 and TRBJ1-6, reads GAGVSQSPSNKVTEKGKDVELRCDPISGHTALYWYRQSLGQGLEFLIYFQGNSAPDKSGLPSDRFSAERTGGSVSTLTIQRTQQEDSAVYLCAEGTGISYNSPLHFGNGTRLTVT.